The 8 T cell receptor beta chains below come from one sample, sequenced in a study of esophageal squamous cell carcinoma under preoperative chemotherapy. A single record per CDR3 protein comes from TCRdb applying MiXCR to the PCR reads. The data contain 9,000 to 13,000 distinct CDR3 sequences, roughly 60% of them singletons. Specified time point: after preoperative PTX-NDP chemotherapy. The specimen was obtained from a patient given preoperative chemotherapy. The receptor set was obtained from a human donor with esophageal squamous cell carcinoma. The donor label of this sample is uncertain.

This chain uses TRBV6-1 with TRBJ1-1, with 7 bases lining up with TRBD1. This CDR3 spans 17 amino acids. After removal of 5 bases from V and 1 base from J, the junction contained 13 bases not matched to a gene. Germline CDR1 reads MNHNS; CDR2 reads SASEGT. In DNA form, the CDR3 reads TGTGCCAGCAGTATTCAACCCCCGGGACAGACGAACACTGAAGCTTTCTTT. Translating it yields CASSIQPPGQTNTEAFF.

Details on this clonotype: One end of the junction does not line up with germline, which may come from a read error. J is TRBJ2-4 and V is TRBV6-1; TRBD2 aligns across 8 bases. The CDR3 is made up of 20 amino acids. Looked up from germline, CDR1 is MNHNS and CDR2 is SASEGT. CDR3 sequence reads: CASSSRGLLSGLGAKNTQYF. The CDR3 nucleotides read TGTGCCAGCAGCTCACGAGGTCTCCTCTCGGGACTAGGAGCTAAAAATACGCAGTATTTC.

Worth noting for this clonotype: The conserved closing phenylalanine or tryptophan is absent in this CDR3, likely reflecting a read error. It is unclear where the CDR3 begins or ends on the DNA, so no DNA is shown, and the CDR3 is as TCRdb lists it. The chain uses TRBV6-1 and TRBJ2-3; the table's D call TRBD2 went unverified against the DNA. The germline V gene has CDR1 MNHNS and CDR2 SASEGT. Inclusive of both ends, the CDR3 amounts to 14 amino acids. This chain's CDR3 is CASSPRSPPYEQFL.

This clonotype occurred a few times. This chain uses TRBV6-1 with TRBJ2-1; 9 bases map to TRBD1. The CDR3 is made up of 13 amino acids. The ends lost 1 base at V and 10 bases at J; junction bases unmatched: 2. Looked up from germline, CDR1 is MNHNS and CDR2 is SASEGT. CDR3 loop: CASSEGTGDEQFF. CDR3 DNA: TGTGCCAGCAGTGAAGGGACAGGGGACGAGCAGTTCTTC.

The chain recombines TRBV27 with TRBJ2-4; D gene uncertain. The ends were cut back, 10 bases at V and 0 bases at J, with 10 bases in the middle. Germline CDR1 and CDR2: MNHEY and SMNVEV (reference sequence). The CDR3 loop spans 13 amino acids. The CDR3 sequence is CATRATAKNIQYF. Written as DNA, the CDR3 is TGTGCCACCAGAGCTACAGCCAAAAACATTCAGTACTTC.

The CDR3 region is CATATGGLKTQYF. The CDR3 bases are TGTGCCACCGCAACAGGGGGGCTAAAGACCCAGTACTTC. The V call is TRBV10-3, the J call TRBJ2-1, with 8 bases that match TRBD1. The J call may be in error: the DNA end matches TRBJ2-5 better. In germline, CDR1 is ENHRY, CDR2 SYGVKD. This CDR3 has 13 amino acids.

This clonotype was counted only a few times. The V gene is TRBV6-1, the J gene TRBJ2-2; 9 bases are a match to TRBD2. The V gene's germline CDR1 is MNHNS and CDR2 SASEGT. The CDR3 is made up of 16 amino acids. V gave up 7 bases and J gave up 3 bases; unmatched junction bases: 9. The CDR3: CASKLAGTRHTGELFF. The CDR3 nucleotides read TGTGCCAGCAAGCTAGCGGGGACACGGCACACCGGGGAGCTGTTTTTT.

This chain uses TRBV6-1 with TRBJ2-7, with 12 bases matching TRBD2. This CDR3 spans 15 amino acids. Germline trimming cut 2 bases from V and 4 bases from J; bases unmatched to any gene: 3. Germline CDR1 is MNHNS and CDR2 is SASEGT. The CDR3 coding sequence is TGTGCCAGCAGTGAACGACTAGCGGGAGCGTACGAGCAGTACTTC. Its protein product is CASSERLAGAYEQYF.